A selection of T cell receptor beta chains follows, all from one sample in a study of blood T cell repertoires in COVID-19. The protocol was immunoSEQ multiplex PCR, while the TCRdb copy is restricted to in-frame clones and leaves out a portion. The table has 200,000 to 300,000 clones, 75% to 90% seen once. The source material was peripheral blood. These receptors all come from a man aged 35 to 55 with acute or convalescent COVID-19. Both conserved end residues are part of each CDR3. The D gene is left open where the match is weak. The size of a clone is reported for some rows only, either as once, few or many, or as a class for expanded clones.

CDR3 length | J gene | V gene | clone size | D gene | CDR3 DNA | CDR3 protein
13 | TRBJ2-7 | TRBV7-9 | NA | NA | TGTGCCAGCAGCCCCAGGGCCGGTTACGAGCAGTACTTC | CASSPRAGYEQYF
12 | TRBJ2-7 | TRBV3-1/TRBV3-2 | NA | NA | TGTGCCAGCAGCGCCTCTAACAGCGAGCAGTACTTC | CASSASNSEQYF
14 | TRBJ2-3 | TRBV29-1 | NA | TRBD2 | TGCAGCGTTGGGGGACTAGCGGGAGACGATACGCAGTATTTT | CSVGGLAGDDTQYF
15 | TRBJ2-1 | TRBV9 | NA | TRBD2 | TGTGCCAGCAGCCCCCCGGGACTAGCGGGAATCAGGGTGTTCTTC | CASSPPGLAGIRVFF
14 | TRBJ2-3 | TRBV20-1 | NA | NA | TGCAGTGCTAGTTCGCGGAGGCGCACAGATACGCAGTATTTT | CSASSRRRTDTQYF
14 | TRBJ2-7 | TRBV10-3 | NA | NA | TGTGCCATCAGTGAGGCAGGGATCTCTCGGGAGCAGTACTTC | CAISEAGISREQYF
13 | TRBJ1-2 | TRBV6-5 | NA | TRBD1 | TGTGCCAGCCGTCCTACAGGGGGCTATGGCTACACCTTC | CASRPTGGYGYTF
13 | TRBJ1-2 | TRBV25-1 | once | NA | TGTGCCAGCAGTCCCGGGACAAACTATGGCTACACCTTC | CASSPGTNYGYTF
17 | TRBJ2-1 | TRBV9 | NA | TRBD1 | TGTGCCAGCAGCGCCAACCGGGACAGGGGGCCCCAGGGTGAGCAGTTCTTC | CASSANRDRGPQGEQFF
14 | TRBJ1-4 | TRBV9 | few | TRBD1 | TGTGCCAGCAGCGTTACCGGACAGGGTGTAAAACTGTTTTTT | CASSVTGQGVKLFF
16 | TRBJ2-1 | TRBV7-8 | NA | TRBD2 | TGTGCCAGCAGCTTATCTCCTAGCGGGAGGGCCAATGAGCAGTTCTTC | CASSLSPSGRANEQFF
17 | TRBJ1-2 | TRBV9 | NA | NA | TGTGCCAGCAGCGGACCGCCCAGGGAGGGACTTATCTATGGCTACACCTTC | CASSGPPREGLIYGYTF
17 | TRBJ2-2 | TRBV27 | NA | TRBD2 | TGTGCCAGCAGTCCGTGGCGGGAGGGCCCGGACACCGGGGAGCTGTTTTTT | CASSPWREGPDTGELFF
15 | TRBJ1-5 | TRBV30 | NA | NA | TGTGCCTGGAGTGGCGGGGGGGCTCGGAATCAGCCCCAGCATTTT | CAWSGGGARNQPQHF
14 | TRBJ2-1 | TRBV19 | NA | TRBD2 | TGTGCCAGTATCCGGGAGGCAAGATCGAATGAGCAGTTCTTC | CASIREARSNEQFF
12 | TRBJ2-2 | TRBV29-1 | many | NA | TGCAGCGTTTATAGAAACACCGGGGAGCTGTTTTTT | CSVYRNTGELFF
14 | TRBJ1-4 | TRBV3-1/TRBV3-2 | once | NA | TGTGCCAGCACCGAAACAGGGACTAATGAAAAACTGTTTTTT | CASTETGTNEKLFF
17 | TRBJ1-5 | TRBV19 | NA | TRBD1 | TGTGCCAGTAGTATACCCCGGGACAGGATGAGCAATCAGCCCCAGCATTTT | CASSIPRDRMSNQPQHF
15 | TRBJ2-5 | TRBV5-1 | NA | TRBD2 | TGCGCCAGCAGTCTCAGCGGGAGTGGGGAGGAGACCCAGTACTTC | CASSLSGSGEETQYF
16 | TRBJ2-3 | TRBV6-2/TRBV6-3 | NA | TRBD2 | TGTGCCAGCAGCCAGGGACTAGCGGGAGGTGAAGATACGCAGTATTTT | CASSQGLAGGEDTQYF
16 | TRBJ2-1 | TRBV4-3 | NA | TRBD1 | TGCGCCAGCAGCCAAGATGGTCGGACAGGGTACAATGAGCAGTTCTTC | CASSQDGRTGYNEQFF
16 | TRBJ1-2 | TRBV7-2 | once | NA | TGTGCCAGCAGCTTAGTCCCAACATCCGCTAACTATGGCTACACCTTC | CASSLVPTSANYGYTF
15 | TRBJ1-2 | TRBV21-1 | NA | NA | TGTGCCAGCAGCTACCGGGACCAGGGGAACTATGGCTACACCTTC | CASSYRDQGNYGYTF